This T cell receptor (beta chain) emerged from a study of molecular identifiers for immune sequencing clone quantification. Naive CD8 T cell sorting was performed on the CD8+CD4-CCR7+CD45RA+ phenotype. This clonotype was counted only a few times. Looked up from germline, CDR1 is MNHEY and CDR2 is SVGEGT. Trimming at V came to 0 bases and at J to 5 bases, leaving 9 bases not matched to a gene. The CDR3 length is 16 residues. Using its own MiXCR run on the PCR reads, TCRdb lists one record per CDR3 protein. The data contain hundreds of thousands of distinct CDR3 sequences, roughly a fifth of them singletons.

The chain couples TRBV6-2 or TRBV6-3 to TRBJ2-7; 8 nucleotides align to TRBD2. This receptor was taken from a human donor in good health. Some libraries in this study had Jurkat cell RNA spiked in. The sequencing input was naive CD8+ T cells from blood, with Jurkat cell RNA spiked in. The subset here: FACS-sorted CD8+CD4-CCR7+CD45RA+ naive T cells. The DNA for the CDR3 is TGTGCCAGCAGTTACTCGGTGGCGGGGGGACCGCACGAGCAGTACTTC. As protein: CASSYSVAGGPHEQYF.